The 5 T cell receptor beta chains below were found in one sample sequenced in a study of a mutant IDH1 vaccine in newly diagnosed glioma. The sample's time point: baseline, week 1 (first vaccination visit). Treatment described: pre-vaccination baseline after standard-of-care therapy. TCRdb's table, derived via immunoSEQ multiplex PCR, lists solely in-frame clones and lacks some. Among over 30,000 clones listed, 80% were seen once. The starting material was peripheral blood mononuclear cells (PBMCs), obtained from a glioma patient treated with radiotherapy, temozolomide or both. The receptors originated from a man aged 45 to 65 with glioma. Some clones in this sample may be carry-over from other donors' samples.

The V gene is TRBV6-5, the J gene TRBJ1-6; 9 positions agree with TRBD1. This CDR3 has 13 residues. Germline loops: CDR1 MNHEY, CDR2 SVGAGI. Unmatched junction bases numbered 4, after V lost 6 bases and J lost 10 bases. CDR3 in DNA: TGTGCCAGCAGCAGGGACAGGGTCTCACCCCTCCACTTT. As protein: CASSRDRVSPLHF.

V and J are TRBV2 and TRBJ1-1; 8 nucleotides align to TRBD1. Trimming at V came to 5 bases and at J to 5 bases, leaving 13 bases not matched to a gene. The CDR3 is 16 residues long. The V gene's germline CDR1 is SNHLY and CDR2 FYNNEI. Written as DNA, the CDR3 is TGTGCCAGCAGTAGACAGGGGCTAATTTTGAGGACTGAAGCTTTCTTT. It is translated as CASSRQGLILRTEAFF.

The J gene is TRBJ2-7, the V gene TRBV5-4; weak D call: TRBD1 (6 bases). Germline loops: CDR1 SGHNT, CDR2 YYREEE (reference sequence). V lost 3 bases and J lost 4, with 17 bases in between. The CDR3 totals 15 residues. The CDR3 DNA is TGTGCCAGCAGCTCTAACCTGGGGGCGCCGTACGAGCAGTACTTC. It specifies CASSSNLGAPYEQYF.

In regard to this clone: This sample also contains other DNA sequences that code for the same CDR3. The genes are TRBV19 and TRBJ1-1; D might be TRBD1 (5 bases). V lost 2 bases, J lost 1 base, and 5 bases lay in between. Germline V gene data show CDR1 as LNHDA and CDR2 as SQIVND (reference sequence). CDR3 length equals 13 residues. The CDR3 DNA is TGTGCCAGTAGTATAAGGGGGAACACTGAAGCTTTCTTT. It encodes CASSIRGNTEAFF.

This chain uses TRBV11-3 with TRBJ2-7, with 7 bases fitting TRBD1. Germline assignment: CDR1 SGHNT and CDR2 YENEEA. V lost 5 bases and J lost 4; bases outside the gene matches: 5. This CDR3 is 13 amino acids long. The CDR3 coding sequence is TGTGCCAGCAGCGACCGGGACAGTTACGAGCAGTACTTC. It encodes CASSDRDSYEQYF.